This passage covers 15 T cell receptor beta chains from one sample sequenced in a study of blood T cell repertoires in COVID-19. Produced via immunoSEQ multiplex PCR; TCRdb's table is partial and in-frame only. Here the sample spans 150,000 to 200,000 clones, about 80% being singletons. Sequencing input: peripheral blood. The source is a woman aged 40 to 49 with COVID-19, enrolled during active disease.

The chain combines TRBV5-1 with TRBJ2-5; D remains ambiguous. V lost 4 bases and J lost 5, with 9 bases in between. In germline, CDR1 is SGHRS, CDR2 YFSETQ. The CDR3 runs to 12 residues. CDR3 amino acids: CASSHPRETQYF. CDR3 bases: TGCGCCAGCAGCCACCCCCGGGAGACCCAGTACTTC.

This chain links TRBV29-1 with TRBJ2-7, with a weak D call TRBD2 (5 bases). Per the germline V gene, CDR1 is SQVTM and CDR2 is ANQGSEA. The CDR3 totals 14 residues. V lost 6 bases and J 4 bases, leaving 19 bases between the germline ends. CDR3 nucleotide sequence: TGCAGCGTCACCTATGGGAGTTTCGGGTACGAGCAGTACTTC. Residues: CSVTYGSFGYEQYF.

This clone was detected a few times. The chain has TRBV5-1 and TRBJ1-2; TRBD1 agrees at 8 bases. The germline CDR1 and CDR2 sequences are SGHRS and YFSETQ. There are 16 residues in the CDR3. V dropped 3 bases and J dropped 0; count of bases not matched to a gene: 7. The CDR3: CASSSQGAGANYGYTF. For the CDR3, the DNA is TGCGCCAGCAGCTCGCAGGGGGCCGGAGCTAACTATGGCTACACCTTC.

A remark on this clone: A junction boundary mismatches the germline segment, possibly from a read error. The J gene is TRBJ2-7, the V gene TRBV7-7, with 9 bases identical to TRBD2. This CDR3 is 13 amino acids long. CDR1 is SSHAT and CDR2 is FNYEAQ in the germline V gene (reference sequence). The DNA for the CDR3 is TGTGCTAGCAGCAGTAGCGGGAGTGGCGAGCAGTACTTC. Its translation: CASSSSGSGEQYF.

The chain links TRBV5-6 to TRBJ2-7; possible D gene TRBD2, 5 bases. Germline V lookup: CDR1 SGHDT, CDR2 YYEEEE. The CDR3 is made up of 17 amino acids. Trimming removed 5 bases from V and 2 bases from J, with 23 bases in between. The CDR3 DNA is TGTGCCAGCAGGGTAAGAAGATCTAGCTACCCCCCCTACGAGCAGTACTTC. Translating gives CASRVRRSSYPPYEQYF.

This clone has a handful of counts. CDR3 sequence reads: CASIGGANTEAFF. In nucleotides, the CDR3 is TGTGCCAGCATAGGGGGAGCGAACACTGAAGCTTTCTTT. J is TRBJ1-1 and V is TRBV6-6; tentative D call: TRBD1 (6 bases). Looked up from germline, CDR1 is MNHNY and CDR2 is SVGAGI (reference sequence). V lost 7 bases to trimming and J lost 1 base, with 10 bases between them. This CDR3 spans 13 amino acids.

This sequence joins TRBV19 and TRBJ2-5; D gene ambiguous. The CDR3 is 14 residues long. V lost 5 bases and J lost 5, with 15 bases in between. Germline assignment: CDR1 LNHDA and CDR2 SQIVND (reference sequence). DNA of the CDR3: TGTGCCAGTAGTCTCACTGACTCCCGGGAGACCCAGTACTTC. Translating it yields CASSLTDSRETQYF.

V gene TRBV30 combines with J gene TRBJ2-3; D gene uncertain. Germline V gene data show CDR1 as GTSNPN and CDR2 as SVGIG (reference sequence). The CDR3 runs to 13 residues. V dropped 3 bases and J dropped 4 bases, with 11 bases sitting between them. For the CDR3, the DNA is TGTGCCTGGAGCCCCAGTCTAGCAGATACGCAGTATTTT. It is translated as CAWSPSLADTQYF.

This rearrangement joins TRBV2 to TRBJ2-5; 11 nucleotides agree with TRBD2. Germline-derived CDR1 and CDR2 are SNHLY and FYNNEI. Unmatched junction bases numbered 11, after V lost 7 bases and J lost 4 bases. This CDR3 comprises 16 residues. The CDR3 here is CASKFLSGGAIETQYF. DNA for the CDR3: TGTGCCAGCAAATTCCTTAGCGGGGGGGCTATAGAGACCCAGTACTTC.

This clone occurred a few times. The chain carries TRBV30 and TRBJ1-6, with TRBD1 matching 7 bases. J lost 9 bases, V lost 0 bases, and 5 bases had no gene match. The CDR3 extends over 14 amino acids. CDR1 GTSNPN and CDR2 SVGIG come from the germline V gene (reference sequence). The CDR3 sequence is CAWSVRDRVSPLHF. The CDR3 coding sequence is TGTGCCTGGAGTGTACGCGACAGGGTTTCACCCCTCCACTTT.

The CDR3 nucleotides read TGTGCCAGCAGCACCGACAGTTATAGCAATCAGCCCCAGCATTTT. Residues: CASSTDSYSNQPQHF. The chain employs TRBV5-5 and TRBJ1-5; perhaps TRBD1 as D (5 bases). CDR1 is SGHKS, CDR2 YYEKEE, per germline (reference sequence). The CDR3 covers 15 residues. V was cut by 4 bases and J by 0 bases, with 11 bases left in between.

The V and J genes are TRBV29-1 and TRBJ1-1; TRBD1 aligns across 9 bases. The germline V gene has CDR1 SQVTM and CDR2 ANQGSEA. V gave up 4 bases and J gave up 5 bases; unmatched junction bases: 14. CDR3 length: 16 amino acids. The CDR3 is CSVGSGTGSLGTEAFF. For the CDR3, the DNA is TGCAGCGTTGGTAGTGGGACAGGGAGTTTGGGAACTGAAGCTTTCTTT.

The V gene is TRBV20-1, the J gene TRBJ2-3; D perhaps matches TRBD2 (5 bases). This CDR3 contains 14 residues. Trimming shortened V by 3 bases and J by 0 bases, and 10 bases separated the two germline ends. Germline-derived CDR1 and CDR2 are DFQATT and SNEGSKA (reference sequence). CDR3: CSASQGLSTDTQYF. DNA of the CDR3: TGCAGTGCTAGTCAAGGACTTAGCACAGATACGCAGTATTTT.

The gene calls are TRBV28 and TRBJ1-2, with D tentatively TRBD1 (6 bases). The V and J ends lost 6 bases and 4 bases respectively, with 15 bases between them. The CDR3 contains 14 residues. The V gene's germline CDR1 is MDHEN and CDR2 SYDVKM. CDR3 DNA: TGTGCCAGCAGCATAGGGGGACGCCTCTATGGCTACACCTTC. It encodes CASSIGGRLYGYTF.

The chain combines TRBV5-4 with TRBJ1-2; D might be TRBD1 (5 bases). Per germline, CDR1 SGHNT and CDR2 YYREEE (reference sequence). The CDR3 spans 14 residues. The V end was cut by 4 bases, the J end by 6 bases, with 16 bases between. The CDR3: CASSPQGTPNGYTF. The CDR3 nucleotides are TGTGCCAGCAGCCCCCAGGGAACTCCTAATGGCTACACCTTC.